The 24 T cell receptor beta chains given below trace back to one sample, sequenced in a study of T cell responses to AZD1222 COVID-19 vaccine. The assay was immunoSEQ multiplex PCR, and TCRdb's table has in-frame clones only and misses some. The sample has 95,000 to 150,000 clones, 70% to 90% seen once; the top ten hold 4.5% to 6%. The sample in question was peripheral blood, obtained on day 0 of AZD1222 vaccination. The receptors originated from an adult in good health.

The V gene is TRBV6-1, the J gene TRBJ1-6; possibly TRBD1 for D (6 bases). Germline CDR1 and CDR2: MNHNS and SASEGT. The CDR3 runs 18 residues. V dropped 0 bases and J dropped 0 bases, with 12 bases sitting between them. CDR3 sequence (DNA): TGTGCCAGCAGTGAAGCAAGTCAGGGGAGCTCCTATAATTCACCCCTCCACTTT. It specifies CASSEASQGSSYNSPLHF.

V gene TRBV6-7 combines with J gene TRBJ2-1; D might be TRBD1 (6 bases). TRBV6-7 is marked as an open reading frame, function uncertain. V gave up 11 bases and J gave up 4 bases, with 24 bases separating them. The CDR3 consists of 16 residues. The CDR3 DNA reads as TGTGCCGGCACCTTAGTGTGGGGGCGAACATACAATGAGCAGTTCTTC. Amino acid sequence: CAGTLVWGRTYNEQFF.

The genes are TRBV4-3 and TRBJ2-2; D may be TRBD2 (6 bases). This CDR3 spans 15 amino acids. Germline V CDR1 and CDR2: LGHNA, YSLEER. Deletions cut 8 bases from V and 4 bases from J, with 17 bases between. The CDR3 reads CASRVNGGATGELFF. In nucleotides, the CDR3 is TGCGCCAGCCGAGTGAACGGAGGGGCCACCGGGGAGCTGTTTTTT.

The chain combines TRBV2 with TRBJ1-3; TRBD1 aligns across 7 bases. The CDR3 has 18 residues. The germline gives CDR1 SNHLY, CDR2 FYNNEI. The V and J ends lost 2 bases and 0 bases, in that order; junction bases with no gene match: 10. CDR3 DNA: TGTGCCAGCAGTGAAAGGGGGCGTTATGGGGGCTCTGGAAACACCATATATTTT. Translating gives CASSERGRYGGSGNTIYF.

This rearrangement joins TRBV24-1 to TRBJ2-5; D is undetermined. Germline lookup yields CDR1 KGHDR and CDR2 SFDVKD. Trimming removed 4 bases at V and 4 bases at J, with 12 bases between. CDR3 length: 14 amino acids. CDR3 amino acids: CATSERYRPETQYF. The CDR3 nucleotides are TGTGCCACCAGTGAACGCTACCGCCCAGAGACCCAGTACTTC.

This clone was recorded once. The rearrangement uses TRBV12-5 and TRBJ1-3, with a tentative D call TRBD1 (5 bases). V dropped 4 bases and J dropped 1 base, with 11 bases sitting between them. CDR3 size: 15 residues. Germline-derived CDR1 and CDR2 are LGHNT and FRNRAP. The CDR3 region is CASGSRQGSGNTIYF. The CDR3 nucleotides read TGTGCTAGTGGTTCCCGCCAGGGATCTGGAAACACCATATATTTT.

The J gene is TRBJ1-5, the V gene TRBV28; weak D call: TRBD1 (5 bases). The CDR3 runs 15 residues. The germline V and J ends were trimmed by 6 bases and 1 base, with 13 bases remaining between them. Germline V CDR1 and CDR2: MDHEN, SYDVKM. The DNA for the CDR3 is TGTGCCAGCAGCTTGGGGGGGTCAAGCAATCAGCCCCAGCATTTT. The encoded protein is CASSLGGSSNQPQHF.

In nucleotides, the CDR3 is TGTGCCCGCCGTAGGAATGAGCAGTTCTTC. It codes for CARRRNEQFF. V gene TRBV21-1 combines with J gene TRBJ2-1. TRBV21-1 is a documented pseudogene. The CDR3 spans 10 residues.

The V call is TRBV11-2, the J call TRBJ1-1; D call uncertain. Germline CDR1 SGHAT, CDR2 FQNNGV. The V and J ends lost 1 base and 1 base respectively, with 7 bases between them. The CDR3 is made up of 14 amino acids. Here the CDR3 reads CASSLGRPNTEAFF. As DNA, the CDR3 is TGTGCCAGCAGCTTAGGGCGGCCGAACACTGAAGCTTTCTTT.

The rearrangement joins TRBV4-1 to TRBJ2-7; D ambiguous. CDR3 length equals 15 residues. Germline V lookup: CDR1 MGHRA, CDR2 YSYEKL. V gave up 4 bases and J gave up 4 bases, with 17 bases separating them. In nucleotides, the CDR3 is TGCGCCAGCAGCCCGCCGACGGAATTTTCTTACGAGCAGTACTTC. This sequence encodes CASSPPTEFSYEQYF.

V gene TRBV14 combines with J gene TRBJ2-7; 12 nucleotides match TRBD2. Germline-derived CDR1 and CDR2 are SGHDN and FVKESK. The CDR3 runs 16 residues. V gave up 4 bases and J gave up 2 bases; unmatched junction bases: 6. The CDR3 DNA reads as TGTGCCAGCAGCCGCTCTCCTAGCGGGGGGGCCTACGAGCAGTACTTC. This sequence encodes CASSRSPSGGAYEQYF.

This sequence joins TRBV19 and TRBJ1-5; the D gene is possibly TRBD1 (5 bases). Per germline, CDR1 LNHDA and CDR2 SQIVND (reference sequence). Trimming cost V 4 bases and J 6 bases, with 13 bases left between them. The CDR3 totals 14 residues. In DNA form, the CDR3 reads TGTGCCAGTAGTACAACGGGGGGGAGTCAGCCCCAGCATTTT. Its translation: CASSTTGGSQPQHF.

This chain joins TRBV7-2 and TRBJ2-5; 9 nucleotides agree with TRBD2. The CDR3 is 13 amino acids. V was clipped by 8 bases and J by 2 bases; unmatched bases: 3. Germline CDR1 reads SGHTA; CDR2 reads FQGNSA. CDR3 loop: CASAGGDQETQYF. The CDR3 DNA reads TGTGCCAGCGCGGGGGGGGATCAAGAGACCCAGTACTTC. The variable domain in full, completed from reference TRBV7-2 and TRBJ2-5, reads GAGVSQSPSNKVTEKGKDVELRCDPISGHTALYWYRQSLGQGLEFLIYFQGNSAPDKSGLPSDRFSAERTGGSVSTLTIQRTQQEDSAVYLCASAGGDQETQYFGPGTRLLVL.

The chain links TRBV5-6 to TRBJ2-5; 7 positions match TRBD1. CDR3 length: 14 residues. V shed 1 base and J 6 bases; nucleotides not matched to a gene: 6. Germline CDR1 is SGHDT and CDR2 is YYEEEE. The CDR3 DNA is TGTGCCAGCAGCTTGTCGACAGGGAAAAAGACCCAGTACTTC. Translating gives CASSLSTGKKTQYF.

The chain recombines TRBV24-1 with TRBJ2-5; D unresolved. Germline V CDR1 and CDR2: KGHDR, SFDVKD. V lost 0 bases to trimming and J lost 7 bases, with 2 bases between them. The CDR3 is made up of 11 amino acids. The CDR3 spells CATSDLGTQYF. The CDR3 DNA sequence: TGTGCCACCAGTGATTTGGGGACCCAGTACTTC.

This clone was found once. The V call is TRBV7-9, the J call TRBJ2-7, with 10 bases aligning to TRBD2. Germline assignment: CDR1 SEHNR and CDR2 FQNEAQ (reference sequence). The length of the CDR3 is 14 residues. Trimming at V came to 5 bases and at J to 3 bases, leaving 4 bases not matched to a gene. In DNA, the CDR3 is TGTGCCAGCAGCCGAACTAGCGGGGTCTACGAGCAGTACTTC. Residues: CASSRTSGVYEQYF.

The chain combines TRBV28 with TRBJ1-2; the D gene is possibly TRBD1 (6 bases). CDR1 and CDR2 from the germline V gene are MDHEN and SYDVKM. The CDR3 runs 16 residues. The ends were cut back, 5 bases at V and 5 bases at J, with 21 bases in the middle. In DNA form, the CDR3 reads TGTGCCAGCAGTCCGTACGGGAGGCAGGGGTGGTATGGCTACACCTTC. Protein: CASSPYGRQGWYGYTF.

This chain uses TRBV6-5 with TRBJ1-2; D gene unclear. V lost 2 bases and J 5 bases, leaving 12 bases between the germline ends. The CDR3 consists of 14 residues. Germline CDR1 MNHEY, CDR2 SVGAGI. DNA for the CDR3: TGTGCCAGCAGTTACGGCCAGTTCCTATATGGCTACACCTTC. It codes for CASSYGQFLYGYTF.

The chain is built from TRBV6-5 and TRBJ1-4; no clear D. The V gene's germline CDR1 is MNHEY and CDR2 SVGAGI. This CDR3 comprises 12 residues. V was shortened by 8 bases and J by 7 bases, with 11 bases between the two germline ends. CDR3 nucleotides: TGTGCCAGCGGGAGGTGGGGTGAAAAACTGTTTTTT. Its translation: CASGRWGEKLFF.

The V and J genes are TRBV18 and TRBJ2-2, with D possibly TRBD1 on 5 matching bases. CDR1 KGHSH and CDR2 LQKENI come from the germline V gene. The CDR3 loop spans 15 amino acids. V lost 1 base to trimming and J lost 3 bases, with 9 bases between them. The CDR3 DNA follows: TGTGCCAGCTCACCACAGGGGCAGGACACCGGGGAGCTGTTTTTT. Protein sequence: CASSPQGQDTGELFF.

J is TRBJ2-5 and V is TRBV3-1 (or the pseudogene TRBV3-2); D unresolved. Germline V lookup: CDR1 LGHDT, CDR2 YNNKEL (reference sequence). V was clipped by 2 bases and J by 5 bases, with 15 bases between them. This CDR3 has 15 amino acids. The CDR3 sequence is CASSQPFSYGETQYF. The CDR3 coding sequence is TGTGCCAGCAGCCAACCGTTCTCTTATGGGGAGACCCAGTACTTC.

This rearrangement joins TRBV5-1 to TRBJ2-3; TRBD2 might be the D (6 bases). The CDR3 length is 14 residues. Trimming stripped 6 bases from V and 0 bases from J, with 11 bases between. Germline V CDR1 and CDR2: SGHRS, YFSETQ. CDR3 residues: CASTSSESTDTQYF. The CDR3 DNA sequence: TGCGCCAGCACCTCTAGCGAAAGCACAGATACGCAGTATTTT.

The chain uses TRBV10-1 and TRBJ1-3; unclear D gene. CDR1 WNHNN and CDR2 SYGVQD come from the germline V gene (reference sequence). The ends were cut back, 6 bases at V and 1 base at J, with 16 bases in the middle. The CDR3 covers 16 residues. As DNA, the CDR3 is TGCGCCAGCAGCGGAGGGCCCTTAAGATCTGGAAACACCATATATTTT. This translates into CASSGGPLRSGNTIYF.

The V and J genes are TRBV2 and TRBJ1-1, with TRBD1 as a possible D gene (5 bases). The germline V and J ends were trimmed by 7 bases and 4 bases, with 19 bases remaining between them. From germline, CDR1 is SNHLY and CDR2 FYNNEI. There are 15 residues in the CDR3. The CDR3 region has the DNA TGTGCCAGCACACCACCCCCGGGGGAAGGCACTGAAGCTTTCTTT. Translating gives CASTPPPGEGTEAFF.